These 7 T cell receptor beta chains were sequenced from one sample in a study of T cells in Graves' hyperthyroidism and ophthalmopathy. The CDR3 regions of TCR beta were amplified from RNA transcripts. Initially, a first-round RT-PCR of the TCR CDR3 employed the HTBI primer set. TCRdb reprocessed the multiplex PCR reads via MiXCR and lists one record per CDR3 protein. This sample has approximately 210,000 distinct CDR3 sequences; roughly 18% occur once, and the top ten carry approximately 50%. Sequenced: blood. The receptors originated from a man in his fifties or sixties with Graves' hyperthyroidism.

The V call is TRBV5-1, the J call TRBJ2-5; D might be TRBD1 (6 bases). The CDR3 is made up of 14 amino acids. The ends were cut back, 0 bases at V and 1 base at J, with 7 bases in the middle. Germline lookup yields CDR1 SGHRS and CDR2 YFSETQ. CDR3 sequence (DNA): TGCGCCAGCAGCTTGGGACAGGTCCAAGAGACCCAGTACTTC. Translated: CASSLGQVQETQYF.

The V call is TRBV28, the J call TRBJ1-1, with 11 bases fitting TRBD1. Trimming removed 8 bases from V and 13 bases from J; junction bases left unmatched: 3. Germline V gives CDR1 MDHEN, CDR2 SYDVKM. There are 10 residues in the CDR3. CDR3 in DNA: TGTGCCAGCCTGGGACAGGGGGTTTTCTTT. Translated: CASLGQGVFF. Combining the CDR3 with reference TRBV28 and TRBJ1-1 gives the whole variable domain DVKVTQSSRYLVKRTGEKVFLECVQDMDHENMFWYRQDPGLGLRLIYFSYDVKMKEKGDIPEGYSVSREKKERFSLILESASTNQTSMYLCASLGQGVFFGQGTRLTVV.

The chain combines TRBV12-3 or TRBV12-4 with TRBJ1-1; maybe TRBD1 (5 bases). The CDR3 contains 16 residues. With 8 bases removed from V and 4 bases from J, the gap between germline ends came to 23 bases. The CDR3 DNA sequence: TGTGCCAGCGGCGGGTATCTCACAGGATCCAGCACTGAAGCTTTCTTT. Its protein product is CASGGYLTGSSTEAFF.

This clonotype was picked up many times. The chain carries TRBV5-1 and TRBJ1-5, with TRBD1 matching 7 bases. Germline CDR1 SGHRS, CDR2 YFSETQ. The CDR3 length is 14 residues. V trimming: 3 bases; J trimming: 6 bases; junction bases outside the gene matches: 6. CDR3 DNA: TGCGCCAGCAGCTCCCGACAGGGAGGTCAGCCCCAGCATTTT. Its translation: CASSSRQGGQPQHF.

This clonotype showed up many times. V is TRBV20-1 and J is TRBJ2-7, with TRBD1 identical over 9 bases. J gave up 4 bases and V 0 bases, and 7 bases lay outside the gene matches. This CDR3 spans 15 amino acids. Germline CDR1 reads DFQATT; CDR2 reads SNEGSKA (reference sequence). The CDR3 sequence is CSARDSGTGQYEQYF. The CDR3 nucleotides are TGCAGTGCTAGAGATTCCGGGACAGGGCAGTACGAGCAGTACTTC.

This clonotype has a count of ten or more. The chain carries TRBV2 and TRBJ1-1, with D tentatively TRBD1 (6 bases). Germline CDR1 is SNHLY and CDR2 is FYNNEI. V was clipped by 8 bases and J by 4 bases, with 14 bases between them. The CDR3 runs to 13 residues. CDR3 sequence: CASERQAPTEAFF. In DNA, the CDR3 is TGTGCCAGCGAAAGACAGGCCCCCACTGAAGCTTTCTTT.

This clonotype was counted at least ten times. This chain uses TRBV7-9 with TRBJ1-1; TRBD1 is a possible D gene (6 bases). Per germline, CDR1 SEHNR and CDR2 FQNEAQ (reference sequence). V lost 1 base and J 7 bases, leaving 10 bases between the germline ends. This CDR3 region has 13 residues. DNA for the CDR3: TGTGCCAGCAGCTTAGGGACAGTTAATGAAGCTTTCTTT. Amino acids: CASSLGTVNEAFF.